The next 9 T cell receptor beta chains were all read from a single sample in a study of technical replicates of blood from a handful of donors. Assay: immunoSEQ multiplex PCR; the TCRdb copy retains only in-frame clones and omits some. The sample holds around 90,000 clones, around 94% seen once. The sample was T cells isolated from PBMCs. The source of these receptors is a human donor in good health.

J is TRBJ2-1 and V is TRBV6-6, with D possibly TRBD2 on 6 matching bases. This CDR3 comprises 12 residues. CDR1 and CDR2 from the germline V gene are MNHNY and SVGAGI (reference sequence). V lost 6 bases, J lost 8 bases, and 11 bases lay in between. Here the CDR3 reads CASSRLDYEQFF. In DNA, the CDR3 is TGTGCCAGCAGCCGACTAGATTATGAGCAGTTCTTC.

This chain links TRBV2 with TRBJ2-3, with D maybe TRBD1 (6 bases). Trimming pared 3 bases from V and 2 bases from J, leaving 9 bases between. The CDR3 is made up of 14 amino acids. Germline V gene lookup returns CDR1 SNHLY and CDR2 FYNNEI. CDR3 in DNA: TGTGCCAGCAGTGATCCAGGGGACACAGATACGCAGTATTTT. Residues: CASSDPGDTDTQYF.

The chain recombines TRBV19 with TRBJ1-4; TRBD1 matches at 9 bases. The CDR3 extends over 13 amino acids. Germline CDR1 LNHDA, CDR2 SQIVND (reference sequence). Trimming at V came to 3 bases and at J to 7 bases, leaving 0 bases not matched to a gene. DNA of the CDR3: TGTGCCAGTAGTATGGACAGGGGTGAAAAACTGTTTTTT. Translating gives CASSMDRGEKLFF.

CDR3 in amino acids: CASSRSGQWYEQYF. In DNA form, the CDR3 reads TGTGCCAGCAGCCGATCAGGACAGTGGTACGAGCAGTACTTC. This chain uses TRBV9 with TRBJ2-7; D possibly corresponds to TRBD1 (6 bases). The CDR3 is 14 amino acids. Germline V gene lookup returns CDR1 SGDLS and CDR2 YYNGEE. V was shortened by 4 bases and J by 4 bases, with 15 bases between the two germline ends.

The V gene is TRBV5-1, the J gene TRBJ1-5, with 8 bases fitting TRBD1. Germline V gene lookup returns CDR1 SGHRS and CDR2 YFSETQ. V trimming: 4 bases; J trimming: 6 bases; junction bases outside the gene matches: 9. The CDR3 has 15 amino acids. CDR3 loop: CASSPGTGGSQPQHF. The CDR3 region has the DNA TGCGCCAGCAGCCCGGGGACAGGAGGGAGTCAGCCCCAGCATTTT.

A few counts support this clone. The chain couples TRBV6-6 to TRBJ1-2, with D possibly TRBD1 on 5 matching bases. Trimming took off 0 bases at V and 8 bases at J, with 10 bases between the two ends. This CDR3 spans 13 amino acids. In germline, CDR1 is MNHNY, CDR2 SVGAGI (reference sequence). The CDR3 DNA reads TGTGCCAGCAGTTACTCAGCAGGGCAAGGCTACACCTTC. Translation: CASSYSAGQGYTF.

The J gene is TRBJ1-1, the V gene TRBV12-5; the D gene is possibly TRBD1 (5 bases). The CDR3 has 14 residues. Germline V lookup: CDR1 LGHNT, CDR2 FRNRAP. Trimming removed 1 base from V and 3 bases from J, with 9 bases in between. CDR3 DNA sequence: TGTGCTAGTGGTTTGGGACAGATCCACACTGAAGCTTTCTTT. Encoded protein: CASGLGQIHTEAFF.

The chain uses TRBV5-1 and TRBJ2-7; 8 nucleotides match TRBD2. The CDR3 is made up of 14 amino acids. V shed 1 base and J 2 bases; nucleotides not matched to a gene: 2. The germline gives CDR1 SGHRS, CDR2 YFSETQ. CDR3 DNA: TGCGCCAGCAGCTTGACTAGCGGAGCCTACGAGCAGTACTTC. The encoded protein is CASSLTSGAYEQYF.

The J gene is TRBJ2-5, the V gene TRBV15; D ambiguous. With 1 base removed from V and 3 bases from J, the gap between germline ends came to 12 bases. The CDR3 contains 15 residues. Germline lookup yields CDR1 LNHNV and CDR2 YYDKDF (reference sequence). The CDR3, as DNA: TGTGCCACCAGCAGAGCTTTCCTCAGTAAAGAGACCCAGTACTTC. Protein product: CATSRAFLSKETQYF.